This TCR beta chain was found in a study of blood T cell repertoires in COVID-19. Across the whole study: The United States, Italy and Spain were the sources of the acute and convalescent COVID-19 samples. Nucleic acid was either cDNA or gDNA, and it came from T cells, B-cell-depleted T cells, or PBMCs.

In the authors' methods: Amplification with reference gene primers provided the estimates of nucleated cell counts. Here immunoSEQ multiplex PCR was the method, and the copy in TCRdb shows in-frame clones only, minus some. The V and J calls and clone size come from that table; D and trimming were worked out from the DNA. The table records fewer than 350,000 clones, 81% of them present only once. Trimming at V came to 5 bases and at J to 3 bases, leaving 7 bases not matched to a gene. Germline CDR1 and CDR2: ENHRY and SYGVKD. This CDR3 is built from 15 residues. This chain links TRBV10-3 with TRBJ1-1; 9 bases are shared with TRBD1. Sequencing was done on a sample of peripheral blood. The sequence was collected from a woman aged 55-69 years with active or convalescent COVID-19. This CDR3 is CAISLQGASHTEAFF. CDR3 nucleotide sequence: TGTGCCATCAGTCTACAGGGGGCCAGTCACACTGAAGCTTTCTTT.